This entry concerns a single TCR beta chain. This clone is described as large (0.1 to 1%). The antigen this receptor binds is unknown. There are no base qualities to consult, and no much larger clone falls within one base. TCRbeta CDR3 regions were amplified from genomic DNA using the immunoSEQ Assay, a bias-controlled multiplex PCR. The authors' analysis ran thus. The number of nucleated cells in each sample was estimated from the amplification of reference gene primers within the assay. Sequence reads were collapsed and filtered to measure the absolute abundance of every unique TCRbeta CDR3 rearrangement. For each sample, productive Simpson clonality was calculated as the square root of Simpson's diversity index across productive rearrangements. TCRdb carries this immuneACCESS record with in-frame sequences only. Its versions omit some clonotypes, under half of them owing to an unresolved V gene in the studies checked, with the rest unexplained. That table supplies the V and J calls and clone size; D and trimming were determined from the DNA. For this sample there are about 180,000 clones; 85% to 90% appear just once. About 12% of the sample is taken by the ten largest.

These data are taken from a study of blood T cell repertoires in COVID-19 (dated by TCRdb to 2020 to 2021). General notes on the study: The collaborator samples originated in the United States, Italy and Spain and spanned the acute and convalescent phases of COVID-19. The material from the prospective study consisted of cDNA or gDNA derived from T cells, B-cell-depleted T cells, or PBMCs. The dataset comprised deeply sampled blood TCRbeta repertoires from subjects exposed to, actively infected with, or recovered from COVID-19. Samples were obtained from the ongoing ImmuneRACE study (first 160 participants) and from 1,000 to 1,500 subjects provided by 6 global collaborators. The sample metadata nearly always contained a de-identified subject ID, COVID-19 status, age in years and sex. Where available, HLA class I and class II types were taken from metadata supplied by the sample provider and were not determined by assay-based typing. The repertoires were made available in a free public database intended to serve as a resource for research on the immune response to SARS-CoV-2. General study outcomes and caveats: How much clinical and demographic metadata was included differed by source and by participant, and the metadata was provided uncurated.

At one collaborating source in Seattle, patients were enrolled during active infection and were followed longitudinally through the course of disease. Whole blood was collected in K2EDTA tubes by collaborating institutions according to the institutions' own protocols. For TCRbeta analysis, collaborator samples were shipped as frozen whole blood, as isolated PBMCs, or as DNA extracted from either sample type. The CDR3 holds 15 amino acids from the cysteine to the phenylalanine. Only the CDR3 portion is preserved as DNA: 45 bases, with reading frame beginning at the first base. Clipping removes 5 bases from V and 4 bases from J, with 10 as the unmatched junction base count. Via the germline V gene, CDR1 is SGHNT and CDR2 YENEEA.

Source material: peripheral blood. This sequence was found in a woman in her sixties or seventies with COVID-19, enrolled during active disease. Rearrangement joined TRBV11-3 to TRBJ1-1, with 7 bases in between that match TRBD1. The nucleotide sequence is TGTGCCAGCAGCACCCGACAGGGAAAGAGCACTGAAGCTTTCTTT. This yields the protein CASSTRQGKSTEAFF.